These 16 T cell receptor beta chains were all obtained from the same sample, sequenced in a study of blood T cells in healthy people across ages. Then a second PCR, running roughly 7 to 11 cycles, was carried out with a sample-barcoded 5' primer and a J-beta primer mix. MiXCR, run by TCRdb on the 5' RACE reads, gives a single entry per CDR3 protein. The repertoire has almost 800,000 distinct CDR3 sequences, roughly 50% of them found once; the top ten carry 22%. What was sequenced was blood. The receptor set was obtained from a man aged 25 to 40 in good health.

The gene calls are TRBV6-1 and TRBJ1-2; 8 bases match TRBD1. Germline lookup yields CDR1 MNHNS and CDR2 SASEGT. With V trimmed by 3 bases and J by 0 bases, 9 bases remained unmatched. This CDR3 has 17 amino acids. CDR3 region: CASSEGTGVLANYGYTF. CDR3 bases: TGTGCCAGCAGTGAGGGGACAGGCGTATTAGCTAACTATGGCTACACCTTC.

The V call is TRBV11-2, the J call TRBJ2-3; the D gene is possibly TRBD2 (6 bases). Germline CDR1 and CDR2: SGHAT and FQNNGV. V dropped 0 bases and J dropped 4 bases, with 23 bases sitting between them. The CDR3 extends over 19 amino acids. The CDR3 reads CASSLDPGVLGSGSDTQYF. CDR3 coding DNA: TGTGCCAGCAGCTTAGATCCGGGGGTTCTAGGAAGTGGGTCAGATACGCAGTATTTT.

This chain connects TRBV29-1 to TRBJ2-5; D tentatively reads TRBD1 or TRBD2 (6 bases each). The DNA end favors TRBJ2-7, so the J call may be wrong. There are 14 residues in the CDR3. Germline assignment: CDR1 SQVTM and CDR2 ANQGSEA. The DNA for the CDR3 is TGCAGCGCGTGGGGGGCAGGGAGAGTGAGCGAGCAGTACTTC. This translates into CSAWGAGRVSEQYF.

CDR3 sequence: CASKSSPSEQYF. As DNA, the CDR3 is TGTGCCAGCAAGTCTAGTCCCTCCGAGCAGTACTTC. This chain links TRBV6-2 or TRBV6-3 with TRBJ2-7; D is unclear. The CDR3 is 12 residues long. The V end lost 7 bases, the J end lost 6 bases, and 13 bases lay between the germline ends. Germline V gene lookup returns CDR1 MNHEY and CDR2 SVGEGT.

This chain connects TRBV3-1 to TRBJ2-1, with TRBD2 matching 8 bases. V was clipped by 0 bases and J by 2 bases; unmatched bases: 15. Germline V gene lookup returns CDR1 LGHDT and CDR2 YNNKEL (reference sequence). This CDR3 is 20 amino acids long. In DNA form, the CDR3 reads TGTGCCAGCAGCCAAGAGGGGGGTTTTCTCCGGGGGGGAGCCTACAATGAGCAGTTCTTC. It translates to CASSQEGGFLRGGAYNEQFF.

This chain connects TRBV5-1 to TRBJ2-7, with 7 bases identical to TRBD1. V was pared by 2 bases and J by 0 bases, with 8 bases of the junction left unmatched. This CDR3 has 16 amino acids. The germline V gene has CDR1 SGHRS and CDR2 YFSETQ. CDR3 bases: TGCGCCAGCAGCTTCTCCGGGACAGATATCTCCTACGAGCAGTACTTC. This codes for CASSFSGTDISYEQYF.

The V and J genes are TRBV6-2 or TRBV6-3 and TRBJ2-1; TRBD2 might be the D (6 bases). V was trimmed by 6 bases and J by 8 bases, leaving 14 bases between them. Germline V CDR1 and CDR2: MNHEY, SVGEGT. The CDR3 is 13 amino acids. CDR3 region: CASRRLGGDEQFF. Written as DNA, the CDR3 is TGTGCCAGCAGGAGACTAGGCGGCGATGAGCAGTTCTTC.

There are a few counts of this clonotype. The CDR3 loop is CASSLAQVTGANVLTF. The CDR3, as DNA: TGCGCCAGCAGCTTGGCTCAGGTTACTGGGGCCAACGTCCTGACTTTC. The J gene is TRBJ2-6, the V gene TRBV5-1; no clear D gene. The germline V and J ends were trimmed by 0 bases and 2 bases, with 9 bases remaining between them. The CDR3 sequence is 16 residues long. In germline, CDR1 is SGHRS, CDR2 YFSETQ. The full variable domain, its missing parts supplied by reference TRBV5-1 and TRBJ2-6, is KAGVTQTPRYLIKTRGQQVTLSCSPISGHRSVSWYQQTPGQGLQFLFEYFSETQRNKGNFPGRFSGRQFSNSRSEMNVSTLELGDSALYLCASSLAQVTGANVLTFGAGSRLTVL.

This clonotype showed up just once. The chain uses TRBV28 and TRBJ2-4, with TRBD1 matching over 7 bases. The J call may not be correct, given that the DNA end is closer to TRBJ2-5. This CDR3 region has 12 residues. Germline lookup yields CDR1 MDHEN and CDR2 SYDVKM. CDR3 sequence (DNA): TGTGCCAGCAAGGGGGCGAGAGAGACCCAGTACTTC. Its protein is CASKGARETQYF.

Regarding this clonotype: One end of the junction does not line up with germline, which may come from a read error. The chain recombines TRBV6-5 with TRBJ2-5, with D perhaps given as TRBD1 or TRBD2 (5 bases each). The CDR3 extends over 15 amino acids. Per germline, CDR1 MNHEY and CDR2 SVGAGI. The CDR3: CAGRPRAGVQETQYF. The CDR3 DNA is TGTGCCGGCAGACCCAGGGCCGGGGTCCAAGAGACCCAGTACTTC.

This clonotype turned up a few times. A much larger clone differs from this one at a single base, so this may be a read error. This chain uses TRBV28 with TRBJ2-5, with D hard to call. V lost 5 bases, J lost 4 bases, and 11 bases lay in between. The CDR3 runs to 13 residues. Germline V gives CDR1 MDHEN, CDR2 SYDVKM. The CDR3 is CASSASDRETQYF. The CDR3 DNA follows: TGTGCCAGCAGTGCTTCAGATAGAGAGACCCAGTACTTC.

The rearrangement links TRBV27 to TRBJ1-1, with D perhaps TRBD1 (5 bases). V dropped 2 bases and J dropped 1 base, with 11 bases sitting between them. Germline assignment: CDR1 MNHEY and CDR2 SMNVEV (reference sequence). This CDR3 is 15 amino acids long. This CDR3 is CASSLIGHRNTEAFF. The CDR3 nucleotides read TGTGCCAGCAGTTTAATAGGACACAGGAACACTGAAGCTTTCTTT.

The chain employs TRBV12-3 or TRBV12-4 and TRBJ2-7; D ambiguous. The CDR3 has 12 amino acids. V lost 4 bases and J lost 5, with 9 bases in between. This chain's CDR3 is CASSSSLDEQYF. The CDR3 DNA follows: TGTGCCAGCAGTTCCTCATTGGACGAGCAGTACTTC.

This chain uses TRBV21-1 with TRBJ1-1. TRBV21-1 is designated a pseudogene. The CDR3 totals 15 residues. The CDR3 DNA sequence: TGTGCCAGCAGCAAGACCTTAAACATGAACACTGAAGCTTTCTTT. It specifies CASSKTLNMNTEAFF.

The genes are TRBV6-2 or TRBV6-3 and TRBJ2-7; the match to TRBD1 covers 7 bases. Germline values: CDR1 MNHEY, CDR2 SVGEGT. The CDR3 sequence is 13 residues long. The V and J ends lost 5 bases and 3 bases, in that order; junction bases with no gene match: 4. The CDR3 region is CASSGDSLYEQYF. The CDR3 DNA reads TGTGCCAGCAGTGGGGACAGCCTCTACGAGCAGTACTTC.

This clonotype was observed a single time. V and J are TRBV6-5 and TRBJ2-3; TRBD1 might be the D (5 bases). CDR1 and CDR2 (germline): MNHEY, SVGAGI. V gave up 5 bases and J gave up 3 bases, with 9 bases separating them. There are 13 residues in the CDR3. CDR3: CASSNPGTDTQYF. The CDR3 nucleotides read TGTGCCAGCAGTAACCCAGGGACAGATACGCAGTATTTT.